The TCR beta chain under discussion was sequenced for a study of a mutant IDH1 vaccine in newly diagnosed glioma. Across the whole study: Following radiotherapy alone, or alongside temozolomide cycles, vaccination was started after an interval of 4-6 weeks.

Sample time point: week 5, during vaccination. Each dose delivered 300 ug of mutant IDH1 20-mer peptide subcutaneously with imiquimod. Germline values: CDR1 SGHNT, CDR2 YYREEE (reference sequence). Trimming took 0 bases from V and 1 from J, leaving 7 bases between them. The CDR3 is made up of 14 amino acids. Sequencing used immunoSEQ multiplex PCR; TCRdb keeps in-frame clones, though not all of them. Found here are tens of thousands of clones, approximately 91% of them singletons; the top ten hold over 2%. About this clone itself: No antigen is known for it.

J is TRBJ1-1 and V is TRBV5-4; D is uncertain. The receptor's source is a man aged 45-60 years with glioma. Specimen: PBMCs, collected from a glioma patient whose treatment included an IDH1 peptide vaccine. CDR3 in DNA: TGTGCCAGCAGCTTGGTTGACAAGAACACTGAAGCTTTCTTT. Translating gives CASSLVDKNTEAFF.